This T cell receptor (beta chain) is from a study of regulatory T cells in long-lasting Graves disease. Trimming took 2 bases from V and 8 from J, leaving 18 bases between them. The CDR3 contains 15 residues. TCR beta libraries were built with iRepertoire HTBI primers and Arm-PCR of CDR3 regions. TCRdb recomputed calls from the multiplex PCR reads with MiXCR, one row per CDR3 protein. This table has 650,000 to 850,000 distinct CDR3 sequences, roughly 30% appearing once. In this sample, this clonotype turned up many times. Its antigen is not known. Notes on the study in general: Because few samples were included, accuracy may have been lower. Public clonotype sharing was higher in persistent than newly diagnosed patients.

Specified time point: persistent/refractory GD, antithyroid drugs over 5 years with positive TRAb. PBMC RNA was the source of the TCR library. This specimen consisted of peripheral blood mononuclear cells (PBMCs), obtained when the disease was refractory, from a patient treated with antithyroid drugs. The rearrangement links TRBV12-3 or TRBV12-4 to TRBJ1-2, with D possibly being TRBD1 (5 bases). This TCR was recovered from a female donor with Graves disease. For the CDR3, the DNA is TGTGCCAGCAGTTTACGTGGCAGGGAGGCGCGCGGCTACACCTTC. This encodes CASSLRGREARGYTF.